Only one count was recorded for the clone carrying this T cell receptor beta chain. This sample stems from a study of T cell changes during pregnancy in multiple sclerosis. The method was immunoSEQ multiplex PCR; TCRdb's version includes in-frame clones alone and lacks a portion of them. The repertoire holds 35,000 to 45,000 clones, with nearly 90% as singletons. CDR1 and CDR2 (germline): SGHDT, YYEEEE. The CDR3 spans 13 residues. V dropped 6 bases and J dropped 6 bases, with 12 bases sitting between them. The TCR comes from a female donor with multiple sclerosis, enrolled in a pregnancy study. Here the sequenced sample was CD4+ T cells from peripheral blood mononuclear cells, taken after pregnancy. This rearrangement joins TRBV5-6 to TRBJ1-4; D uncertain. DNA of the CDR3: TGTGCCAGCACTCGGTCCTACCATGAAAAACTGTTTTTT. The encoded protein is CASTRSYHEKLFF.